This section outlines one T cell receptor (beta chain) sequence together with its context. The antigen is undetermined. Sequencing used immunoSEQ multiplex PCR; TCRdb keeps in-frame clones, though not all of them. The sample contains fewer than 65,000 clones, 87% of which appear only once. Specified time point: pretreatment peripheral blood. From germline, CDR1 is LNHNV and CDR2 YYDKDF (reference sequence). The CDR3 loop spans 13 amino acids. V lost 0 bases and J lost 2, with 4 bases in between. The sample belongs to a study of PD-L1 blockade in urothelial cancer. General study findings and limits: Durable-benefit patients had greater expansion of tumor-associated blood clones at 3 weeks.

This TCR came from a woman in her fifties or sixties with urothelial cancer. The chain joins TRBV15 to TRBJ1-2; the D is unclear. Sequences were derived from PBMCs, sampled around atezolizumab (anti-PD-L1) treatment. In nucleotides, the CDR3 is TGTGCCACCAGCAGAGACCGGAACTATGGCTACACCTTC. Its translation is CATSRDRNYGYTF.